Following are 4 T cell receptor beta chains from one sample sequenced in a study of T cell responses to AZD1222 COVID-19 vaccine. Profiled with immunoSEQ multiplex PCR; TCRdb holds only in-frame clones, not every one. The sample records 95,000 to 150,000 clones, roughly 87% being singletons. The sample was peripheral blood, taken on day 0 of AZD1222 vaccination. The receptors stem from an adult in good health.

This clone has more than one count but fewer than ten. The chain recombines TRBV10-2 with TRBJ1-5; perhaps TRBD1 as D (6 bases). The CDR3 totals 15 residues. The V end lost 2 bases, the J end lost 0 bases, and 8 bases lay between the germline ends. Germline V lookup: CDR1 WSHSY, CDR2 SAAADI. The CDR3, as DNA: TGCGCCAGCAGTGAGACAGGGATTAGCAATCAGCCCCAGCATTTT. Translated, it gives CASSETGISNQPQHF.

V is TRBV7-8 and J is TRBJ2-2; 7 nucleotides line up with TRBD2. Germline-derived CDR1 and CDR2 are SGHVS and FQNEAQ. The length of the CDR3 is 18 residues. After removal of 3 bases from V and 0 bases from J, the junction contained 10 bases not matched to a gene. As DNA, the CDR3 is TGTGCCAGCAGCTTGTTACCCATACTAGCGCCGAACACCGGGGAGCTGTTTTTT. Its translation: CASSLLPILAPNTGELFF. Full variable domain (rest looked up from reference TRBV7-8 and TRBJ2-2): GAGVSQSPRYKVAKRGQDVALRCDPISGHVSLFWYQQALGQGPEFLTYFQNEAQLDKSGLPSDRFFAERPEGSVSTLKIQRTQQEDSAVYLCASSLLPILAPNTGELFFGEGSRLTVL.

This rearrangement joins TRBV21-1 to TRBJ2-1. TRBV21-1 is listed as a pseudogene. This CDR3 is 16 amino acids long. In DNA form, the CDR3 reads TGTGCCAGCAGCAAAAGGCAGCCGAGCTCCTACAATGAGCAGTTCTTC. This gives the protein CASSKRQPSSYNEQFF.

The gene calls are TRBV19 and TRBJ1-5; D might be TRBD1 (6 bases). This CDR3 contains 14 residues. The V gene's germline CDR1 is LNHDA and CDR2 SQIVND (reference sequence). The V gene lost 7 bases and the J gene lost 7 bases, with 17 bases spanning the gap. In nucleotides, the CDR3 is TGTGCCAGTACCCTGACAGGCCGGGCCCAGCCCCAGCATTTT. It encodes CASTLTGRAQPQHF.